The present T cell receptor (beta chain) was sequenced within a study of CDR3 diversity in severe acne. Via MiXCR, TCRdb re-called the PCR reads, giving one row per CDR3 protein. The repertoire has tens of thousands of distinct CDR3 sequences, 51% of them found once; the top ten carry around 15%. J gave up 2 bases and V 5 bases, and 5 bases lay outside the gene matches. There are 15 residues in the CDR3. Germline loops: CDR1 SGHRS, CDR2 YFSETQ. V and J are TRBV5-1 and TRBJ2-5, with 11 bases aligning to TRBD1. The TCR sequence derives from a male donor in good health, without acne. Sequencing input: blood. The CDR3 nucleotides read TGCGCCAGCAGTCCCGGGACAGGGGGGCAAGAGACCCAGTACTTC. This codes for CASSPGTGGQETQYF.